This TCR beta chain was captured by sequencing in a study of OX40 agonist ivuxolimab in advanced cancers. The overall study: Patients received ivuxolimab, an agonistic anti-OX40 (CD134) antibody. Three patients got partial responses; one had hepatocellular carcinoma and two had cutaneous melanoma.

Using immunoSEQ multiplex PCR, the repertoire was profiled, and TCRdb retains in-frame clones only, with some absent. The sample lists around 12,000 clones, 65% to 90% occurring once. Only one count was recorded for this clone. Its antigen is currently unknown. Study-wide findings and caveats: At 0.1 to 3.0 mg/kg and by week 6, clonal expansion occurred in CD4+ and CD8+ blood T cells.

Germline V gives CDR1 SGHAT, CDR2 FQNNGV. The V end lost 3 bases, the J end lost 7 bases, and 9 bases lay between the germline ends. The CDR3 has 12 amino acids. The TCR sequence derives from an adult with an advanced solid tumor such as melanoma, head and neck, liver or kidney cancer. The V call is TRBV11-2, the J call TRBJ1-1; no reliable D call. The specimen comprised CD4+ or CD8+ T cells sorted from blood, sampled in a trial of the OX40 agonist ivuxolimab. The CDR3, as DNA: TGTGCCAGCAGCTTCGTTCATTTTGAAGCTTTCTTT. Translating it yields CASSFVHFEAFF.